Below, 15 T cell receptor beta chains from the same sample are listed, as sequenced in a study of cytomegalovirus exposure and HLA in healthy donors. Here immunoSEQ multiplex PCR was the method, and the copy in TCRdb shows in-frame clones only, minus some. The data hold under 200,000 clones, with 89% observed a single time. The sample was PBMCs. The receptors shown here come from a man younger than 35 in good health and CMV-seropositive.

The rearrangement links TRBV5-6 to TRBJ2-1; D is unresolved. This CDR3 comprises 13 residues. V was trimmed by 7 bases and J by 2 bases, leaving 10 bases between them. CDR1 is SGHDT and CDR2 is YYEEEE in the germline V gene. CDR3 sequence reads: CASSAATYNEQFF. The CDR3 DNA sequence: TGTGCCAGCTCCGCCGCGACCTACAATGAGCAGTTCTTC.

J is TRBJ1-3 and V is TRBV30; D not resolved. V dropped 5 bases and J dropped 0 bases, with 11 bases sitting between them. In germline, CDR1 is GTSNPN, CDR2 SVGIG (reference sequence). CDR3 size: 14 residues. CDR3 sequence reads: CAWGREGSGNTIYF. DNA for the CDR3: TGTGCCTGGGGGAGAGAGGGCTCTGGAAACACCATATATTTT.

V usage is TRBV19 and J usage is TRBJ2-1, with 7 bases matching TRBD2. The trim removed 3 bases at V and 8 bases at J, leaving 10 bases unmatched. The V gene's germline CDR1 is LNHDA and CDR2 SQIVND (reference sequence). CDR3 length: 15 amino acids. In DNA, the CDR3 is TGTGCCAGTAGTATTGAGGCTAGCGGAGGGGATGAGCAGTTCTTC. Translated, it gives CASSIEASGGDEQFF. The whole variable domain, filled in from reference TRBV19 and TRBJ2-1, reads DGGITQSPKYLFRKEGQNVTLSCEQNLNHDAMYWYRQDPGQGLRLIYYSQIVNDFQKGDIAEGYSVSREKKESFPLTVTSAQKNPTAFYLCASSIEASGGDEQFFGPGTRLTVL.

The gene calls are TRBV2 and TRBJ2-5; D unresolved. Germline lookup yields CDR1 SNHLY and CDR2 FYNNEI. V shed 1 base and J shed 7 bases, with 13 bases lying between them. This CDR3 region has 14 residues. The chain's CDR3 is CASSEGRSIPTQYF. The CDR3 bases are TGTGCCAGCAGTGAAGGCAGATCCATTCCGACCCAGTACTTC. Variable domain in full (rest from reference TRBV2 and TRBJ2-5): EPEVTQTPSHQVTQMGQEVILRCVPISNHLYFYWYRQILGQKVEFLVSFYNNEISEKSEIFDDQFSVERPDGSNFTLKIRSTKLEDSAMYFCASSEGRSIPTQYFGPGTRLLVL.

The chain joins TRBV11-3 to TRBJ2-5; 8 bases agree with TRBD1. V dropped 5 bases and J dropped 4; count of bases not matched to a gene: 9. This CDR3 has 15 amino acids. Per germline, CDR1 SGHNT and CDR2 YENEEA. The CDR3 DNA follows: TGTGCCAGCAGCAATGGCAGGGGGCGCGGAGAGACCCAGTACTTC. Translation gives CASSNGRGRGETQYF.

The genes are TRBV18 and TRBJ2-1, with 7 bases fitting TRBD2. The germline gives CDR1 KGHSH, CDR2 LQKENI. Trimming removed 3 bases from V and 5 bases from J; junction bases left unmatched: 7. CDR3 length: 15 residues. This chain's CDR3 is CASSPGLAENNEQFF. CDR3 in DNA: TGTGCCAGCTCACCCGGTCTAGCGGAAAACAATGAGCAGTTCTTC.

The V gene is TRBV27, the J gene TRBJ2-7, with 13 bases matching TRBD2. V lost 5 bases, J lost 7 bases, and 8 bases stayed unmatched. Germline V gene lookup returns CDR1 MNHEY and CDR2 SMNVEV (reference sequence). This CDR3 contains 15 residues. For the CDR3, the DNA is TGTGCCAGCAGTCAAACTAGCGGGAGGGCAGGGGAGCAGTACTTC. Translating it yields CASSQTSGRAGEQYF.

V usage is TRBV5-4 and J usage is TRBJ1-3; no clear D. Germline lookup yields CDR1 SGHNT and CDR2 YYREEE (reference sequence). The CDR3 has 15 residues. V shed 2 bases and J shed 2 bases, with 11 bases lying between them. The CDR3 is CASSFSGGPGNTIYF. For the CDR3, the DNA is TGTGCCAGCAGCTTTAGCGGCGGTCCTGGAAACACCATATATTTT. The full variable domain, its missing parts supplied by reference TRBV5-4 and TRBJ1-3, is ETGVTQSPTHLIKTRGQQVTLRCSSQSGHNTVSWYQQALGQGPQFIFQYYREEENGRGNFPPRFSGLQFPNYSSELNVNALELDDSALYLCASSFSGGPGNTIYFGEGSWLTVV.

The chain carries TRBV5-1 and TRBJ2-7; TRBD2 matches 7 bases. The CDR3 runs 15 residues. V gave up 4 bases and J gave up 2 bases; unmatched junction bases: 9. Germline V gene data show CDR1 as SGHRS and CDR2 as YFSETQ. The CDR3 here is CASSPAGGGAYEQYF. Written as DNA, the CDR3 is TGCGCCAGCAGCCCCGCTGGGGGAGGGGCCTACGAGCAGTACTTC.

J is TRBJ1-1 and V is TRBV29-1; weak D call: TRBD1 (5 bases). V lost 6 bases and J lost 1, with 18 bases in between. CDR3 length: 15 residues. Germline V lookup: CDR1 SQVTM, CDR2 ANQGSEA. The DNA for the CDR3 is TGCAGCGTACTACCAGGGCCCGGTGGGAACACTGAAGCTTTCTTT. This sequence encodes CSVLPGPGGNTEAFF. The entire variable domain, with the rest obtained from reference TRBV29-1 and TRBJ1-1, is as follows: SAVISQKPSRDICQRGTSLTIQCQVDSQVTMMFWYRQQPGQSLTLIATANQGSEATYESGFVIDKFPISRPNLTFSTLTVSNMSPEDSSIYLCSVLPGPGGNTEAFFGQGTRLTVV.

The rearrangement uses TRBV29-1 and TRBJ2-7; possible D gene TRBD2, 7 bases. The CDR3 contains 15 residues. Trimming removed 1 base from V and 2 bases from J, with 15 bases in between. Germline V CDR1 and CDR2: SQVTM, ANQGSEA. The CDR3 DNA follows: TGCAGCGTTGAAGCCCGGGCGGGGGCAACCTACGAGCAGTACTTC. Translation: CSVEARAGATYEQYF.

This sequence joins TRBV19 and TRBJ1-5; no reliable D call. Germline V lookup: CDR1 LNHDA, CDR2 SQIVND (reference sequence). The V end was cut by 3 bases, the J end by 0 bases, with 6 bases between. This CDR3 spans 14 amino acids. The CDR3: CASSMFSSNQPQHF. In DNA form, the CDR3 reads TGTGCCAGTAGTATGTTCAGTAGCAATCAGCCCCAGCATTTT.

This chain uses TRBV5-4 with TRBJ2-1; no reliable D call. The CDR3 length is 14 residues. Trimming removed 5 bases at V and 4 bases at J, with 13 bases between. From germline, CDR1 is SGHNT and CDR2 YYREEE (reference sequence). The CDR3 loop is CASSSLSQYNEQFF. The CDR3 DNA follows: TGTGCCAGCAGTTCCCTTAGTCAATACAATGAGCAGTTCTTC.

The chain carries TRBV6-5 and TRBJ1-1; the D is unclear. Germline V gene lookup returns CDR1 MNHEY and CDR2 SVGAGI. The ends were cut back, 6 bases at V and 1 base at J, with 9 bases in the middle. The CDR3 is 13 amino acids. The CDR3 DNA reads as TGTGCCAGCAGAATCACACCGAACACTGAAGCTTTCTTT. This codes for CASRITPNTEAFF.

CDR3 sequence: CASSSLGQGLYTNEKLFF. Here the CDR3 DNA reads TGTGCCAGCAGTTCCCTGGGACAGGGCCTGTACACTAATGAAAAACTGTTTTTT. The gene calls are TRBV28 and TRBJ1-4, with TRBD1 identical over 9 bases. V shed 4 bases and J 2 bases; nucleotides not matched to a gene: 11. The germline V gene has CDR1 MDHEN and CDR2 SYDVKM. The CDR3 extends over 18 amino acids.